These 31 T cell receptor beta chains share one sample of origin, sequenced in a study of OX40 agonist ivuxolimab in advanced cancers. Here immunoSEQ multiplex PCR was the method, and the copy in TCRdb shows in-frame clones only, minus some. Of fewer than 20,000 clones listed, 80% to 95% are singletons. Sequenced material: CD4+ or CD8+ T cells sorted from blood, taken in a trial of the OX40 agonist ivuxolimab. The receptors here all came from an adult with an advanced solid tumor such as melanoma, head and neck, liver or kidney cancer.

This sequence joins TRBV7-8 and TRBJ1-5, with a weak D call TRBD1 (5 bases). CDR3 length: 17 residues. Germline V lookup: CDR1 SGHVS, CDR2 FQNEAQ. The germline V and J ends were trimmed by 2 bases and 0 bases, with 14 bases remaining between them. CDR3 DNA sequence: TGTGCCAGCAGCTTAAGTGGGGGTTCCTATAGCAATCAGCCCCAGCATTTT. Its translation is CASSLSGGSYSNQPQHF.

This clone was detected a few times. The chain links TRBV29-1 to TRBJ1-1, with D uncertain. The CDR3 consists of 11 residues. Trimming stripped 4 bases from V and 11 bases from J, with 14 bases between. CDR1 is SQVTM and CDR2 is ANQGSEA in the germline V gene. As DNA, the CDR3 is TGCAGCGTTGCGACGAATCTAGGGGCTTTCTTT. This codes for CSVATNLGAFF.

The V gene is TRBV28, the J gene TRBJ2-7; TRBD1 aligns across 9 bases. With 5 bases clipped from V and 5 bases from J, the junction kept 10 bases outside the gene matches. Germline values: CDR1 MDHEN, CDR2 SYDVKM. The CDR3 runs to 15 residues. The CDR3 sequence: CASSPTGGGRHEQYF. CDR3 DNA sequence: TGTGCCAGCAGTCCGACAGGGGGAGGTCGACACGAGCAGTACTTC.

The chain couples TRBV11-2 to TRBJ2-7, with unresolved D. The germline V gene encodes CDR1 SGHAT and CDR2 FQNNGV. This CDR3 has 12 residues. V lost 2 bases and J lost 3, with 5 bases in between. CDR3 DNA: TGTGCCAGCAGCTTAAATGACTACGAGCAGTACTTC. Translated: CASSLNDYEQYF.

The chain is built from TRBV9 and TRBJ2-7; D perhaps matches TRBD1 (6 bases). Germline V gene sequence: CDR1 SGDLS, CDR2 YYNGEE. V gave up 2 bases and J gave up 0 bases, with 12 bases separating them. This CDR3 is built from 15 residues. The CDR3 reads CASSVEGTISYEQYF. The CDR3 DNA is TGTGCCAGCAGCGTCGAAGGGACAATCTCCTACGAGCAGTACTTC.

The rearrangement uses TRBV27 and TRBJ2-1; 9 bases line up with TRBD2. The trim removed 6 bases at V and 4 bases at J, leaving 4 bases unmatched. The V gene's germline CDR1 is MNHEY and CDR2 SMNVEV (reference sequence). The CDR3 extends over 14 amino acids. The CDR3 DNA reads as TGTGCCAGCAGCCCGGGACTAGCTTACAATGAGCAGTTCTTC. Encoded protein: CASSPGLAYNEQFF.

V gene TRBV28 combines with J gene TRBJ1-1; TRBD1 is a possible D gene (5 bases). The CDR3 covers 17 residues. V was pared by 2 bases and J by 0 bases, with 16 bases between. CDR1 and CDR2 (germline): MDHEN, SYDVKM. The CDR3 spells CASSLGEGPRVNTEAFF. The CDR3, as DNA: TGTGCCAGCAGTTTAGGCGAGGGACCGCGAGTGAACACTGAAGCTTTCTTT.

V is TRBV7-9 and J is TRBJ2-7; TRBD2 aligns across 14 bases. The germline V gene encodes CDR1 SEHNR and CDR2 FQNEAQ (reference sequence). The V and J ends lost 5 bases and 1 base, in that order; junction bases with no gene match: 10. The CDR3 has 18 amino acids. CDR3 sequence (DNA): TGTGCCAGCAGCCGTGGGACTAGCGGGGGACTAAGGTCCTACGAGCAGTACTTC. Translation: CASSRGTSGGLRSYEQYF.

The chain combines TRBV10-2 with TRBJ1-1; D is possibly TRBD1 (5 bases). The CDR3 is 13 amino acids. Germline CDR1 reads WSHSY; CDR2 reads SAAADI. V lost 3 bases to trimming and J lost 5 bases, with 10 bases between them. The CDR3: CASSDMGRTEAFF. The DNA for the CDR3 is TGCGCCAGCAGTGACATGGGGCGTACTGAAGCTTTCTTT.

V gene TRBV6-6 combines with J gene TRBJ2-7, with 11 bases matching TRBD2. The CDR3 covers 16 residues. Trimming cost V 5 bases and J 3 bases; bases outside gene matches: 9. CDR1 and CDR2 (germline): MNHNY, SVGAGI (reference sequence). This CDR3 reads CASSHQPGLAVYEQYF. The CDR3 nucleotides read TGTGCCAGCAGTCACCAACCGGGACTAGCGGTCTACGAGCAGTACTTC.

The rearrangement joins TRBV28 to TRBJ1-5; a weak D match, TRBD1 (5 bases). Between the trimmed V and J ends, which lost 5 bases and 6 bases, there was a span of 11 bases. CDR3 length: 13 amino acids. The germline gives CDR1 MDHEN, CDR2 SYDVKM. CDR3 nucleotides: TGTGCCAGCAGTACAGGTTATGGTCAGCCCCAGCATTTT. Its translation is CASSTGYGQPQHF.

The gene calls are TRBV6-1 and TRBJ1-3; D is ambiguous. The CDR3 has 12 amino acids. CDR1 and CDR2 from the germline V gene are MNHNS and SASEGT. Trimming removed 2 bases from V and 4 bases from J, with 3 bases in between. The CDR3 nucleotides read TGTGCCAGCAGTGAAACAGGAAACACCATATATTTT. It is translated as CASSETGNTIYF.

The J gene is TRBJ1-1, the V gene TRBV4-2, with 8 bases matching TRBD1. Germline V gene lookup returns CDR1 LGHNA and CDR2 YNFKEQ. The CDR3 has 14 residues. With 4 bases clipped from V and 8 bases from J, the junction kept 9 bases outside the gene matches. The CDR3 region is CASSPEFGQGEAFF. CDR3 DNA sequence: TGTGCCAGCAGCCCAGAATTCGGACAGGGAGAAGCTTTCTTT.

The gene calls are TRBV30 and TRBJ1-4; 9 bases agree with TRBD1. The germline V gene encodes CDR1 GTSNPN and CDR2 SVGIG (reference sequence). The V gene end was trimmed by 2 bases and the J gene end by 5 bases; junction bases not matched to a gene: 9. The CDR3 contains 16 residues. CDR3 sequence reads: CAWSPTGTGTNEKLFF. The DNA for the CDR3 is TGTGCCTGGAGTCCCACCGGGACAGGGACAAATGAAAAACTGTTTTTT.

The chain couples TRBV19 to TRBJ1-5; 10 bases are a match to TRBD1. The CDR3 covers 15 residues. V gave up 10 bases and J gave up 2 bases; unmatched junction bases: 8. Germline lookup yields CDR1 LNHDA and CDR2 SQIVND (reference sequence). CDR3 nucleotides: TGTGCCACCCAGACAGGGGGCTGGGGCAATCAGCCCCAGCATTTT. The encoded protein is CATQTGGWGNQPQHF.

This clone was recorded once. The chain uses TRBV4-1 and TRBJ2-2; 11 nucleotides agree with TRBD2. Germline V CDR1 and CDR2: MGHRA, YSYEKL. The V gene end was trimmed by 8 bases and the J gene end by 5 bases; junction bases not matched to a gene: 10. This CDR3 region has 16 residues. The CDR3: CASRGGTSGSTGELFF. The CDR3 bases are TGCGCCAGCCGGGGGGGCACTAGCGGGAGTACCGGGGAGCTGTTTTTT.

The V gene is TRBV19, the J gene TRBJ2-2, with 14 bases aligning to TRBD2. V dropped 5 bases and J dropped 1; count of bases not matched to a gene: 6. Germline V gives CDR1 LNHDA, CDR2 SQIVND (reference sequence). The CDR3 is 18 amino acids. CDR3 in DNA: TGTGCCAGTAGTTCCGGACTAGCGGGGGGTCGGAACACCGGGGAGCTGTTTTTT. As protein: CASSSGLAGGRNTGELFF.

The chain's CDR3 is CASSRGGYGAGAPSEQYF. The CDR3 DNA reads as TGCGCCAGCAGCAGAGGAGGGTATGGGGCGGGAGCTCCCTCCGAGCAGTACTTC. The J gene is TRBJ2-7, the V gene TRBV4-1; TRBD2 matches at 7 bases. Trimming removed 5 bases from V and 6 bases from J; junction bases left unmatched: 22. The length of the CDR3 is 18 residues. Germline loops: CDR1 MGHRA, CDR2 YSYEKL.

The J gene is TRBJ2-3, the V gene TRBV28; unclear D gene. The CDR3 extends over 11 amino acids. The germline V gene has CDR1 MDHEN and CDR2 SYDVKM. Trimming stripped 1 base from V and 5 bases from J, with 1 base between. CDR3 nucleotides: TGTGCCAGCAGTTTATTAGATACGCAGTATTTT. Protein product: CASSLLDTQYF.

V is TRBV4-1 and J is TRBJ2-7; TRBD1 is a possible D gene (6 bases). CDR1 MGHRA and CDR2 YSYEKL come from the germline V gene. V was clipped by 5 bases and J by 5 bases, with 19 bases between them. This CDR3 comprises 15 residues. The CDR3 here is CASSARDILYDEQYF. In DNA, the CDR3 is TGCGCCAGCAGCGCCCGGGACATCCTTTATGACGAGCAGTACTTC.

The V and J genes are TRBV19 and TRBJ2-2; a weak D match, TRBD1 (5 bases). CDR1 is LNHDA and CDR2 is SQIVND in the germline V gene (reference sequence). The CDR3 runs 14 residues. The V end lost 3 bases, the J end lost 5 bases, and 10 bases lay between the germline ends. CDR3 residues: CASSMAGLTGELFF. CDR3 coding DNA: TGTGCCAGTAGTATGGCAGGGTTGACCGGGGAGCTGTTTTTT.

The chain has TRBV11-3 and TRBJ2-3; D is possibly TRBD1 (6 bases). The V end was cut by 1 base, the J end by 1 base, with 9 bases between. Germline CDR1 SGHNT, CDR2 YENEEA. This CDR3 region has 15 residues. The CDR3 sequence: CASSLVRGGTDTQYF. The DNA for the CDR3 is TGTGCCAGCAGCTTAGTCAGGGGAGGCACAGATACGCAGTATTTT.

The chain joins TRBV15 to TRBJ2-2, with 13 positions matching TRBD2. The CDR3 extends over 15 amino acids. Germline CDR1 LNHNV, CDR2 YYDKDF (reference sequence). V lost 5 bases and J lost 5; bases outside the gene matches: 2. The CDR3 here is CATSAGLAGTGELFF. For the CDR3, the DNA is TGTGCCACCAGCGCGGGACTAGCGGGAACCGGGGAGCTGTTTTTT.

The V call is TRBV7-2, the J call TRBJ2-7, with D possibly TRBD2 on 5 matching bases. This CDR3 contains 14 residues. CDR1 is SGHTA and CDR2 is FQGNSA in the germline V gene. V lost 1 base to trimming and J lost 5 bases, with 12 bases between them. As DNA, the CDR3 is TGTGCCAGCAGCTTAGGAGGGTTTGGGAACGAGCAGTACTTC. This codes for CASSLGGFGNEQYF. The variable domain in full, with the rest retrieved from reference TRBV7-2 and TRBJ2-7, is GAGVSQSPSNKVTEKGKDVELRCDPISGHTALYWYRQSLGQGLEFLIYFQGNSAPDKSGLPSDRFSAERTGGSVSTLTIQRTQQEDSAVYLCASSLGGFGNEQYFGPGTRLTVT.

The rearrangement uses TRBV27 and TRBJ1-6; D gene uncertain. The CDR3 consists of 16 residues. CDR1 MNHEY and CDR2 SMNVEV come from the germline V gene (reference sequence). The germline V and J ends were trimmed by 6 bases and 0 bases, with 12 bases remaining between them. The CDR3 sequence is CASSMVGSSYNSPLHF. The DNA of the CDR3 is TGTGCCAGCAGCATGGTGGGGAGCTCCTATAATTCACCCCTCCACTTT.

The chain recombines TRBV27 with TRBJ2-3; 14 bases map to TRBD2. The CDR3 runs to 17 residues. Germline CDR1 reads MNHEY; CDR2 reads SMNVEV (reference sequence). With V trimmed by 5 bases and J by 0 bases, 4 bases remained unmatched. The CDR3 DNA is TGTGCCAGCAGTCACAGGACTAGCGGGGGGAGCACAGATACGCAGTATTTT. Amino acids: CASSHRTSGGSTDTQYF.

This sequence joins TRBV7-3 and TRBJ2-7; 11 bases match TRBD2. J was trimmed by 6 bases and V by 5 bases; bases with no gene match: 6. This CDR3 spans 14 amino acids. Germline CDR1 and CDR2: SGHTA and FQGTGA. CDR3 amino acids: CASSLLAGASEQYF. In DNA form, the CDR3 reads TGTGCCAGCAGCCTACTAGCGGGGGCTAGCGAGCAGTACTTC. Supplemented by reference TRBV7-3 and TRBJ2-7, the full variable domain reads GAGVSQTPSNKVTEKGKYVELRCDPISGHTALYWYRQSLGQGPEFLIYFQGTGAADDSGLPNDRFFAVRPEGSVSTLKIQRTERGDSAVYLCASSLLAGASEQYFGPGTRLTVT.

The chain employs TRBV28 and TRBJ1-5; D perhaps matches TRBD1 (6 bases). The CDR3 sequence is 12 residues long. The V end was cut by 6 bases, the J end by 6 bases, with 9 bases between. The germline gives CDR1 MDHEN, CDR2 SYDVKM. CDR3 loop: CASSQGIQPQHF. In nucleotides, the CDR3 is TGTGCCAGCAGCCAGGGGATTCAGCCCCAGCATTTT.

The rearrangement joins TRBV29-1 to TRBJ1-2; D unclear. CDR3 size: 13 residues. The germline gives CDR1 SQVTM, CDR2 ANQGSEA. Trimming removed 0 bases at V and 4 bases at J, with 9 bases between. DNA for the CDR3: TGCAGCGTTGAAGACCGGAGGTTCTATGGCTACACCTTC. Its translation is CSVEDRRFYGYTF.

V and J are TRBV4-1 and TRBJ2-7; TRBD2 might be the D (5 bases). Germline-derived CDR1 and CDR2 are MGHRA and YSYEKL. V lost 0 bases and J lost 8, with 20 bases in between. This CDR3 contains 16 residues. The CDR3 DNA follows: TGCGCCAGCAGCCAAGATTACGGGGATCCCCTGGGGAAGCAGTACTTC. Amino acids: CASSQDYGDPLGKQYF.

V gene TRBV28 combines with J gene TRBJ2-7; either TRBD1 or TRBD2 may supply D (5 bases each). This CDR3 comprises 15 residues. V was clipped by 7 bases and J by 3 bases, with 19 bases between them. Germline V gene data show CDR1 as MDHEN and CDR2 as SYDVKM. In DNA form, the CDR3 reads TGTGCCAGCACAACATTCCGGGACGGAAACTACGAGCAGTACTTC. It yields the protein CASTTFRDGNYEQYF. The whole variable domain, remainder taken from reference TRBV28 and TRBJ2-7, is DVKVTQSSRYLVKRTGEKVFLECVQDMDHENMFWYRQDPGLGLRLIYFSYDVKMKEKGDIPEGYSVSREKKERFSLILESASTNQTSMYLCASTTFRDGNYEQYFGPGTRLTVT.